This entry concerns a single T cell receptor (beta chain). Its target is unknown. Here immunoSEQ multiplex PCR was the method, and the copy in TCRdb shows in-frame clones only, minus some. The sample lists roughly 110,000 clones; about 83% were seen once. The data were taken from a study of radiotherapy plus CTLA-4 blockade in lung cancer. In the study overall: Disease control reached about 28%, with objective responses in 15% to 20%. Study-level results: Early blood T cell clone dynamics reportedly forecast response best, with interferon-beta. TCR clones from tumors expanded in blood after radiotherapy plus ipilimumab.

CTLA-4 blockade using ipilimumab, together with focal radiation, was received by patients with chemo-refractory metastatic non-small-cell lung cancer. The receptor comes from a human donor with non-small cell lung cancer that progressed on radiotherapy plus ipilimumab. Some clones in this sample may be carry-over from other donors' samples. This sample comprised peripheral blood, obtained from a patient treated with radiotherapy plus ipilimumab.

CDR3 nucleotides: TGTGCCACCAGCAGACTCCCCGTGGCAGGTGGGGCCGGGGAGCTGTTTTTT. The encoded protein is CATSRLPVAGGAGELFF. V is TRBV15 and J is TRBJ2-2; no clear D. CDR1 and CDR2 from the germline V gene are LNHNV and YYDKDF (reference sequence). The CDR3 contains 17 residues. With 2 bases removed from V and 6 bases from J, the gap between germline ends came to 19 bases. The full variable domain, its missing parts supplied by reference TRBV15 and TRBJ2-2, is DAMVIQNPRYQVTQFGKPVTLSCSQTLNHNVMYWYQQKSSQAPKLLFHYYDKDFNNEADTPDNFQSRRPNTSFCFLDIRSPGLGDTAMYLCATSRLPVAGGAGELFFGEGSRLTVL.